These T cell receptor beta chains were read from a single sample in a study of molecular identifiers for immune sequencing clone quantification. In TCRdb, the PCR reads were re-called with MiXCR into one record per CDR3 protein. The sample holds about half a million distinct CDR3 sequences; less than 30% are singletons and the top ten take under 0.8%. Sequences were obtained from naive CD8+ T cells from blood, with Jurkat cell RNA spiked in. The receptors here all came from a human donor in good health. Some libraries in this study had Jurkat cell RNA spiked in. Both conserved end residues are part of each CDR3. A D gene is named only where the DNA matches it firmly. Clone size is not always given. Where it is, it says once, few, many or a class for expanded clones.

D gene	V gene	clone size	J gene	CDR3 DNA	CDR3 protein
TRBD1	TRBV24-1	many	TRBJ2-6	TGTGCCACCATATCAGGGGGCGGTTCTGGGGCCAACGTCCTGACTTTC	CATISGGGSGANVLTF
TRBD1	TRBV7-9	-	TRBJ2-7	TGTGCCAGCTTACGGACAGGGGGCAACCACGAGCAGCACTTC	CASLRTGGNHEQHF
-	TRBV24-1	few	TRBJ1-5	TGTGCCACCAGTGATGGGGGTTATAGCAATCAGCCCCAGCATTTT	CATSDGGYSNQPQHF
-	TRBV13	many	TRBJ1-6	TGTGCCAGCAGCTCCGCCGTCCGGAGCTCCTATAATTCACCCCTCCACTTT	CASSSAVRSSYNSPLHF
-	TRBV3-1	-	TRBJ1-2	TGTGCCAGCAGCCAAAAGTCAGGACAGACCAACTATGGCTACACCTTC	CASSQKSGQTNYGYTF
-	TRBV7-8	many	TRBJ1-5	TGTGCCAGCAGCTTAGAACCGATAGGACATAGCAATCAGCCCCAGCATTTT	CASSLEPIGHSNQPQHF
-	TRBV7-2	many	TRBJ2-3	TGTGCCAGCAGCTTTTTCCTCGGGGCCCCCGATACGCAGTATTTT	CASSFFLGAPDTQYF
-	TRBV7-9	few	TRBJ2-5	TGTGCCAGCAGCTTAGTGGCCGAACAGACCCAGTACTTC	CASSLVAEQTQYF
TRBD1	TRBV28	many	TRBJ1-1	TGTGCCAGCAAACAGGGGGCGAGCACTGAAGCTTTCTTT	CASKQGASTEAFF
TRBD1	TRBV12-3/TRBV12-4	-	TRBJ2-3	TGTGCCAGCAGTCCGACAGGGGGCGGCGCAGATACGCAGTATTTT	CASSPTGGGADTQYF
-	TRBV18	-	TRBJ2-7	TGTGCCAGCTCACCCCGCGAGGGGTATTTACTAGCTGGGGAGCAGTACTTC	CASSPREGYLLAGEQYF
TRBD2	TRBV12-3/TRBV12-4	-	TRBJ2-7	TGTACCAGCAGTGGCGGGGGACTAGCGGGGGCCTACGAGCAGTACTTC	CTSSGGGLAGAYEQYF